The rows below give T cell receptor beta chains drawn from one sample of a study of shared clonotypes between healthy human individuals. The assay was immunoSEQ multiplex PCR, and TCRdb's table has in-frame clones only and misses some. Here the sample spans 1,500,000 or so clones, roughly 96% being singletons. The sequenced material came from naive CD4+ T cells sorted from blood. These receptors all come from a man aged 25 to 40 in good health. CDR3s include the opening cysteine and the closing phenylalanine or tryptophan. The D gene is left open where the match is weak. Clone size is not always given. Where it is, it says once, few, many or a class for expanded clones.

clone_size d_call j_call v_call cdr3_nt cdr3_aa
- TRBD2 TRBJ2-5 TRBV7-9 TGTGCCAGCAGCTTAGCGCGGGAGGGGACCCAGTACTTC CASSLAREGTQYF
- TRBD1 TRBJ1-5 TRBV15 TGTGCCACCAGCTTGGACAGGGTTCAGCCTCAGCATTTT CATSLDRVQPQHF
- TRBD1 TRBJ2-5 TRBV14 TGTGCCAGCAGCCAAGCCGGGACAGGGCGGGAGACCCAGTACTTC CASSQAGTGRETQYF
- TRBD1 TRBJ1-5 TRBV9 TGTGCCAGCAGCCCGGGACAGGGGTTTCAGCCCCAGCATTTT CASSPGQGFQPQHF
- - TRBJ2-7 TRBV30 TGTGCCTGGAGTGTATTGGCCGAGCAGTACTTC CAWSVLAEQYF
- - TRBJ1-1 TRBV5-1 TGCGCCAGCAGCTTGGTGCCGTCGAACTCGGATAACACTGAAGCTTTCTTT CASSLVPSNSDNTEAFF
- - TRBJ2-7 TRBV27 TGTGCCAGCAGTTGGACTCATACAGGTTACGACGAGCAGTACTTC CASSWTHTGYDEQYF
- - TRBJ2-7 TRBV5-1 TGCGCCAGCAGCGCCCAAACCTACGAGCAGTACTTC CASSAQTYEQYF
once - TRBJ2-1 TRBV2 TGTGCCAGCAGTTCCGTCGCTAGTAGCAATGAGCAGTTCTTC CASSSVASSNEQFF
- - TRBJ2-7 TRBV10-2 TGCGCCAGCAGTGAACGCCACGAGCAGTACTTC CASSERHEQYF
- - TRBJ1-1 TRBV9 TGTGCCAGCAGGAGTAGCGGGGGGAACACTGAAGCTTTCTTT CASRSSGGNTEAFF
- - TRBJ1-1 TRBV7-3 TGTGCCAGCAGCTTAACGTCAGGGGCTGAAGCTTTCTTT CASSLTSGAEAFF
- - TRBJ2-5 TRBV9 TGTGCCAGCAGCGTAGGTCACAGGGCGGAGACCCAGTACTTC CASSVGHRAETQYF
- - TRBJ1-1 TRBV2 TGTGCCAGCAGTGACAGGGTAATCGGGAACACTGAAGCTTTCTTT CASSDRVIGNTEAFF
- - TRBJ2-5 TRBV11-3 TGTGCCAGCAGCCCGAGGGGACTCGGGACCCAGTACTTC CASSPRGLGTQYF
- TRBD1 TRBJ2-1 TRBV6-1 TGTGCCAGTCACAGGGGGATAATGGGGCAGTTCTTC CASHRGIMGQFF
- - TRBJ2-1 TRBV7-3 TGTGCCAGCAGCTCTCGGACTTCTCCAACCTATGAGCAGTTCTTC CASSSRTSPTYEQFF
- TRBD1 TRBJ1-2 TRBV27 TGTGCCAGCAGTTTTCGGACAGGGGGAGGCTACACCTTC CASSFRTGGGYTF
- - TRBJ1-2 TRBV30 TGTGCCTGGAGTGTAAAGGCAGACGCTGGCTACACCTTC CAWSVKADAGYTF
once - TRBJ1-1 TRBV11-2 TGTGCCAGCAGCATAGACGTGAACACTGAAGCTTTCTTT CASSIDVNTEAFF
- - TRBJ1-2 TRBV6-1 TGTGCCAGCAGTCAAGGACCTGGCTACACCTTC CASSQGPGYTF
- - TRBJ2-7 TRBV7-9 TGTGCCAGCAGCTTAAGGGTCCCACTGGACGAGCAGTACTTC CASSLRVPLDEQYF
- - TRBJ1-1 TRBV5-1 TGCGCCAGCAGCGTCGCAATCCCGGGGCAAGCTGTCGGCACTGAAGCTTTCTTT CASSVAIPGQAVGTEAFF
- - TRBJ2-2 TRBV29-1 TGCAGCGTTGGTGGGCAGGGGTGGTTCACCGGGGAGCTGTTTTTT CSVGGQGWFTGELFF
- TRBD1 TRBJ1-5 TRBV6-1 TGTGCCAGCAGAGAAAACCCCACAGGGGTCAATCAGCCCCAGCATTTT CASRENPTGVNQPQHF
- TRBD2 TRBJ2-1 TRBV19 TGTGCCAGTAGTATATGGGGCGGGAGCGATGAGCAGTTCTTC CASSIWGGSDEQFF
- TRBD1 TRBJ2-7 TRBV5-5 TGTGCCAGCACCGGACAGGGCTACGAGCAGTACTTC CASTGQGYEQYF
- - TRBJ2-3 TRBV10-3 TGTGCCATCAGTGAGTCGGACAGAAATCCTGATTTT CAISESDRNPDF